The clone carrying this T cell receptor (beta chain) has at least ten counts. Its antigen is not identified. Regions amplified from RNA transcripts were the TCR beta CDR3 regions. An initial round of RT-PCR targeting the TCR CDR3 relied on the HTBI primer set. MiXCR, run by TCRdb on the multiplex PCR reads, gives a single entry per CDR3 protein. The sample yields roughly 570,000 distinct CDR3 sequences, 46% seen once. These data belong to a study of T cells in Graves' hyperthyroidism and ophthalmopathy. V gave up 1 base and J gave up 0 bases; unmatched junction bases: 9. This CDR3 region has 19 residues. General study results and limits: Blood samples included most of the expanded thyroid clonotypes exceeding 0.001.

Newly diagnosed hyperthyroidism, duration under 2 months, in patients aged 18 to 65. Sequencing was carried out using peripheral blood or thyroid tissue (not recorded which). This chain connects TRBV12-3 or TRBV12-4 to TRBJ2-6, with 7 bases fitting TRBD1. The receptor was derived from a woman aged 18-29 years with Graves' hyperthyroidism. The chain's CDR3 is CASSLGTGNLGSGANVLTF. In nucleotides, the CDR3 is TGTGCCAGCAGTTTAGGGACAGGCAATCTTGGCTCTGGGGCCAACGTCCTGACTTTC.